The T cell receptor (beta chain) under discussion was sequenced for a study of blood T cells in healthy people across ages. The study, taken as a whole, reports: Reliance upon unsorted PBMCs precluded definitive naive versus antigen-experienced comparison.

Primers used in a second PCR of about 7 to 12 cycles were a sample-barcoded 5' primer and a J-beta primer mix. Every sample gave at least 2.5 million paired-end reads containing CDR3. TCRdb re-called the 5' RACE reads with MiXCR, one entry per CDR3 protein. The sample shows about 1.4 million distinct CDR3 sequences, approximately 60% of them seen only once. Notes on this clonotype: Its antigen is undetermined.

Germline CDR1 reads MGHDK; CDR2 reads SYGVNS. CDR3 size: 12 residues. V lost 3 bases and J lost 9, with 9 bases in between. The sequencing sample was made of blood. The V and J genes are TRBV25-1 and TRBJ2-1; D not certain. This receptor was identified in a man aged 18 to 30 in good health. The CDR3 loop reads CASSDGVGEQFF. For the CDR3, the DNA is TGTGCCAGCAGTGATGGGGTAGGTGAGCAGTTCTTC. Using reference TRBV25-1 and TRBJ2-1 for the parts outside the CDR3, the full variable domain is EADIYQTPRYLVIGTGKKITLECSQTMGHDKMYWYQQDPGMELHLIHYSYGVNSTEKGDLSSESTVSRIRTEHFPLTLESARPSHTSQYLCASSDGVGEQFFGPGTRLTVL.